Listed here are 27 T cell receptor beta chains from one sample, sequenced in a study of Ad26.COV2.S vaccination and SARS-CoV-2 variants. TCRdb's copy holds only in-frame clones and misses some; the assay was immunoSEQ multiplex PCR. In the table there are about 450,000 clones, about 88% of which are singletons. This sample's treatment: roughly 19 received Ad26.COV2.S at low or high dose, single or two shots; a few received placebo; per-sample allocation not given. On day 63 after the first injection, vaccine and placebo recipients gave samples. The input for sequencing was peripheral blood, taken in a trial of Ad26.COV2.S vaccine versus placebo. The receptors derive from a person between 18 and 59 years old who received the Ad26.COV2.S COVID-19 vaccine or a placebo.

J is TRBJ2-3 and V is TRBV9; TRBD1 is a possible D gene (6 bases). Germline V gene lookup returns CDR1 SGDLS and CDR2 YYNGEE. CDR3 length: 13 amino acids. Trimming left V 1 base short and J 4 bases short, with 7 bases between. CDR3 loop: CASSVRGSDTQYF. CDR3 DNA sequence: TGTGCCAGCAGCGTAAGGGGGTCAGATACGCAGTATTTT.

This clone has just a few counts. This sequence joins TRBV10-1 and TRBJ1-6; D remains ambiguous. The CDR3 extends over 13 amino acids. Germline values: CDR1 WNHNN, CDR2 SYGVQD (reference sequence). V was shortened by 11 bases and J by 10 bases, with 18 bases between the two germline ends. As DNA, the CDR3 is TGCGCCGTCCTACAAAGGCGGCGATCACCCCTCCACTTT. This gives the protein CAVLQRRRSPLHF.

This sequence joins TRBV5-1 and TRBJ2-5; TRBD2 aligns across 9 bases. V trimming: 2 bases; J trimming: 0 bases; junction bases outside the gene matches: 2. Germline V CDR1 and CDR2: SGHRS, YFSETQ. CDR3 size: 15 residues. The CDR3 loop is CASSFASGNQETQYF. CDR3 DNA: TGCGCCAGCAGCTTCGCTAGCGGGAACCAAGAGACCCAGTACTTC.

The chain joins TRBV28 to TRBJ1-2; D remains unclear. The CDR3 is made up of 12 amino acids. V was clipped by 7 bases and J by 4 bases, with 10 bases between them. Germline values: CDR1 MDHEN, CDR2 SYDVKM. The CDR3 sequence is CASTPSGYGYTF. The CDR3 bases are TGTGCCAGCACCCCCTCGGGCTATGGCTACACCTTC.

The gene calls are TRBV7-8 and TRBJ2-1; D is undetermined. CDR3 length: 16 residues. Germline V CDR1 and CDR2: SGHVS, FQNEAQ. Trimming removed 1 base from V and 0 bases from J, with 10 bases in between. CDR3 in DNA: TGTGCCAGCAGCTTAGAGGCCCCGGTCTCCTACAATGAGCAGTTCTTC. Its translation is CASSLEAPVSYNEQFF.

This clone was seen once. CDR3 in DNA: TGTGCCACCAGCAGAGATGGAGGGATGCAGTACGTC. This sequence encodes CATSRDGGMQYV. This rearrangement joins TRBV15 to TRBJ2-7; tentative D call: TRBD2 (6 bases). CDR1 and CDR2 from the germline V gene are LNHNV and YYDKDF (reference sequence). This CDR3 comprises 12 residues. Between the trimmed V and J ends, which lost 0 bases and 9 bases, there was a span of 9 bases.

V usage is TRBV29-1 and J usage is TRBJ1-1, with unresolved D. CDR3 length equals 12 residues. Trimming took off 5 bases at V and 5 bases at J, with 12 bases between the two ends. Per germline, CDR1 SQVTM and CDR2 ANQGSEA. In nucleotides, the CDR3 is TGCAGCGTTAGTTTCCTGGGAACTGAAGCTTTCTTT. It codes for CSVSFLGTEAFF.

This chain connects TRBV21-1 to TRBJ1-3. TRBV21-1 constitutes a pseudogene. The CDR3 sequence is 16 residues long. CDR3 sequence: CASSNSLFDSGNTIYF. The CDR3 DNA reads TGTGCCAGCAGCAATTCCCTTTTCGACTCTGGAAACACCATATATTTT.

The chain is built from TRBV5-6 and TRBJ2-3, with 7 bases fitting TRBD1. Germline CDR1 is SGHDT and CDR2 is YYEEEE. The CDR3 runs to 15 residues. The trim removed 3 bases at V and 3 bases at J, leaving 7 bases unmatched. CDR3 DNA: TGTGCCAGCAGCTCCCTTGGGGACAGAACAGATACGCAGTATTTT. It is translated as CASSSLGDRTDTQYF.

This clone was counted a few times. The chain combines TRBV6-5 with TRBJ1-2; TRBD1 is a possible D gene (5 bases). The CDR3 spans 14 residues. Germline assignment: CDR1 MNHEY and CDR2 SVGAGI. The V end was cut by 6 bases, the J end by 0 bases, with 11 bases between. The CDR3 nucleotides read TGTGCCAGCAGAAGACAGAATGCTAACTATGGCTACACCTTC. Residues: CASRRQNANYGYTF.

This clone was seen a single time. This chain uses TRBV27 with TRBJ1-5; no reliable D call. Trimming took 0 bases from V and 9 from J, leaving 9 bases between them. This CDR3 region has 13 residues. Germline V gene lookup returns CDR1 MNHEY and CDR2 SMNVEV (reference sequence). This CDR3 is CASSLSIGLPQHF. Written as DNA, the CDR3 is TGTGCCAGCAGTTTATCGATCGGTTTGCCCCAGCATTTT.

V usage is TRBV21-1 and J usage is TRBJ1-2. TRBV21-1 has pseudogene status. The CDR3 contains 15 residues. This chain's CDR3 is CARGEKGPPNYGYTF. The CDR3 nucleotides read TGTGCCAGAGGGGAAAAGGGACCGCCCAACTATGGCTACACCTTC.

The J gene is TRBJ1-2, the V gene TRBV6-5, with TRBD1 matching over 7 bases. This CDR3 contains 14 residues. V was pared by 4 bases and J by 7 bases, with 9 bases of the junction left unmatched. From germline, CDR1 is MNHEY and CDR2 SVGAGI. CDR3: CASSSGHYRGGYTF. The CDR3 nucleotides are TGTGCCAGCAGTTCGGGACATTACAGGGGTGGCTACACCTTC.

The chain employs TRBV5-1 and TRBJ1-5; no clear D gene. CDR3 length: 14 amino acids. V lost 4 bases, J lost 6 bases, and 14 bases lay in between. Germline V gives CDR1 SGHRS, CDR2 YFSETQ. CDR3 in DNA: TGCGCCAGCAGCCCCGGGAGTGAGGGTCAGCCCCAGCATTTT. Translating it yields CASSPGSEGQPQHF.

This clone showed up just once. The chain combines TRBV5-1 with TRBJ2-5, with TRBD2 as a possible D gene (7 bases). Germline V gene data show CDR1 as SGHRS and CDR2 as YFSETQ. This CDR3 has 15 residues. Trimming removed 1 base at V and 5 bases at J, with 15 bases between. This CDR3 reads CASSLYEGGHETQYF. The CDR3 bases are TGCGCCAGCAGCTTGTACGAGGGGGGGCATGAGACCCAGTACTTC.

The chain uses TRBV7-2 and TRBJ2-3; D perhaps matches TRBD2 (6 bases). With 3 bases removed from V and 3 bases from J, the gap between germline ends came to 10 bases. The CDR3 is 14 amino acids. Germline CDR1 is SGHTA and CDR2 is FQGNSA. The CDR3 nucleotides read TGTGCCAGCAGCTTGCTTGGGGGGACAGATACGCAGTATTTT. Translating it yields CASSLLGGTDTQYF.

This chain links TRBV28 with TRBJ2-7; D may correspond to TRBD1 or TRBD2 (5 bases each). Trimming shortened V by 7 bases and J by 2 bases, and 21 bases separated the two germline ends. This CDR3 is built from 16 residues. Per the germline V gene, CDR1 is MDHEN and CDR2 is SYDVKM. In DNA, the CDR3 is TGTGCCAGCACCTCCCTTTATTTGGGGGACCCCTACGAGCAGTACTTC. Protein: CASTSLYLGDPYEQYF.

This chain connects TRBV18 to TRBJ1-5, with D possibly being TRBD1 (6 bases). The V end lost 3 bases, the J end lost 5 bases, and 20 bases lay between the germline ends. Germline lookup yields CDR1 KGHSH and CDR2 LQKENI. The CDR3 sequence is 17 residues long. CDR3 residues: CASSPSENREKDQPQHF. Here the CDR3 DNA reads TGTGCCAGCTCACCTAGCGAAAACAGGGAGAAGGATCAGCCCCAGCATTTT. The complete variable domain, with remaining parts taken from reference TRBV18 and TRBJ1-5, reads NAGVMQNPRHLVRRRGQEARLRCSPMKGHSHVYWYRQLPEEGLKFMVYLQKENIIDESGMPKERFSAEFPKEGPSILRIQQVVRGDSAAYFCASSPSENREKDQPQHFGDGTRLSIL.

The chain uses TRBV7-8 and TRBJ1-4, with D unresolved. The CDR3 has 16 residues. V lost 5 bases to trimming and J lost 0 bases, with 13 bases between them. Germline-derived CDR1 and CDR2 are SGHVS and FQNEAQ. This chain's CDR3 is CASSPNPDPTNEKLFF. As DNA, the CDR3 is TGTGCCAGCAGCCCGAATCCTGACCCAACTAATGAAAAACTGTTTTTT. The full variable domain, its missing parts supplied by reference TRBV7-8 and TRBJ1-4, is GAGVSQSPRYKVAKRGQDVALRCDPISGHVSLFWYQQALGQGPEFLTYFQNEAQLDKSGLPSDRFFAERPEGSVSTLKIQRTQQEDSAVYLCASSPNPDPTNEKLFFGSGTQLSVL.

The J gene is TRBJ1-2, the V gene TRBV27; D is possibly TRBD1 (5 bases). Trimming shortened V by 3 bases and J by 6 bases, and 17 bases separated the two germline ends. Germline assignment: CDR1 MNHEY and CDR2 SMNVEV (reference sequence). There are 15 residues in the CDR3. The CDR3 DNA follows: TGTGCCAGCAGTTTTATGATGGGTCGGGGGAATGGCTACACCTTC. This encodes CASSFMMGRGNGYTF.

The chain links TRBV6-5 to TRBJ2-2; no clear D gene. V was cut by 0 bases and J by 5 bases, with 7 bases left in between. This CDR3 spans 14 amino acids. Germline loops: CDR1 MNHEY, CDR2 SVGAGI. The CDR3 reads CASSYSKRTGELFF. The CDR3 region has the DNA TGTGCCAGCAGTTACTCGAAACGGACCGGGGAGCTGTTTTTT.

V is TRBV2 and J is TRBJ1-3, with 8 bases that match TRBD1. Germline CDR1 SNHLY, CDR2 FYNNEI. V lost 8 bases to trimming and J lost 4 bases; unmatched junction nucleotides: 7. The CDR3 consists of 14 residues. The CDR3 DNA reads as TGTGCCAGCTCGGACAGGGCGGCGGGAAACACCATATATTTT. It encodes CASSDRAAGNTIYF.

This clone occurred a few times. This chain connects TRBV10-3 to TRBJ1-1; TRBD1 matches at 8 bases. Germline V CDR1 and CDR2: ENHRY, SYGVKD. V gave up 3 bases and J gave up 3 bases; unmatched junction bases: 9. The CDR3 loop spans 16 amino acids. CDR3 loop: CAISDTQGGRDTEAFF. CDR3 nucleotide sequence: TGTGCCATCAGTGATACACAGGGGGGAAGGGACACTGAAGCTTTCTTT.

The V call is TRBV20-1, the J call TRBJ2-3; D ambiguous. Per the germline V gene, CDR1 is DFQATT and CDR2 is SNEGSKA (reference sequence). There are 15 residues in the CDR3. The V end lost 3 bases, the J end lost 3 bases, and 16 bases lay between the germline ends. For the CDR3, the DNA is TGCAGTGCTAGTAGGGTACCGACCGGAACAGATACGCAGTATTTT. As protein: CSASRVPTGTDTQYF.

This sequence joins TRBV7-2 and TRBJ2-5; D is unresolved. With 1 base removed from V and 6 bases from J, the gap between germline ends came to 15 bases. CDR3 size: 15 residues. Germline values: CDR1 SGHTA, CDR2 FQGNSA. The CDR3 region is CASSLGAAAGQTQYF. DNA for the CDR3: TGTGCCAGCAGCTTAGGGGCCGCAGCCGGGCAGACCCAGTACTTC.

This CDR3 reads CASSLGRNRQETQYF. CDR3 nucleotide sequence: TGCGCCAGCAGCTTGGGGCGCAATCGGCAAGAGACCCAGTACTTC. The rearrangement joins TRBV5-1 to TRBJ2-5; no reliable D call. V shed 0 bases and J shed 2 bases, with 11 bases lying between them. Germline V gene data show CDR1 as SGHRS and CDR2 as YFSETQ. CDR3 length equals 15 residues.

The rearrangement links TRBV19 to TRBJ1-2, with D perhaps matching TRBD1 (6 bases). The length of the CDR3 is 14 residues. Trimming left V 7 bases short and J 4 bases short, with 16 bases between. The germline CDR1 and CDR2 sequences are LNHDA and SQIVND (reference sequence). CDR3 coding DNA: TGTGCCAGTACCGGGCAGGGGTCGGCCTATGGCTACACCTTC. Protein: CASTGQGSAYGYTF. Variable domain in full (rest from reference TRBV19 and TRBJ1-2): DGGITQSPKYLFRKEGQNVTLSCEQNLNHDAMYWYRQDPGQGLRLIYYSQIVNDFQKGDIAEGYSVSREKKESFPLTVTSAQKNPTAFYLCASTGQGSAYGYTFGSGTRLTVV.